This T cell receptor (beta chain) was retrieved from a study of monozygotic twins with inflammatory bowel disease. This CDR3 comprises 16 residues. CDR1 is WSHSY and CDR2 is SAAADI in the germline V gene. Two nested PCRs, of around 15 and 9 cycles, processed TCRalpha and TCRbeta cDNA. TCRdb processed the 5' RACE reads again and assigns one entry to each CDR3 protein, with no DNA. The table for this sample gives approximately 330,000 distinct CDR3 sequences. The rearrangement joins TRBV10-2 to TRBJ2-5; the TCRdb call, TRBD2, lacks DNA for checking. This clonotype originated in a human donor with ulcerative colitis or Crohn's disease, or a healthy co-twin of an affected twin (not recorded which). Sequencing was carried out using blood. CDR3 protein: CASKPGLAGRRETQYF.